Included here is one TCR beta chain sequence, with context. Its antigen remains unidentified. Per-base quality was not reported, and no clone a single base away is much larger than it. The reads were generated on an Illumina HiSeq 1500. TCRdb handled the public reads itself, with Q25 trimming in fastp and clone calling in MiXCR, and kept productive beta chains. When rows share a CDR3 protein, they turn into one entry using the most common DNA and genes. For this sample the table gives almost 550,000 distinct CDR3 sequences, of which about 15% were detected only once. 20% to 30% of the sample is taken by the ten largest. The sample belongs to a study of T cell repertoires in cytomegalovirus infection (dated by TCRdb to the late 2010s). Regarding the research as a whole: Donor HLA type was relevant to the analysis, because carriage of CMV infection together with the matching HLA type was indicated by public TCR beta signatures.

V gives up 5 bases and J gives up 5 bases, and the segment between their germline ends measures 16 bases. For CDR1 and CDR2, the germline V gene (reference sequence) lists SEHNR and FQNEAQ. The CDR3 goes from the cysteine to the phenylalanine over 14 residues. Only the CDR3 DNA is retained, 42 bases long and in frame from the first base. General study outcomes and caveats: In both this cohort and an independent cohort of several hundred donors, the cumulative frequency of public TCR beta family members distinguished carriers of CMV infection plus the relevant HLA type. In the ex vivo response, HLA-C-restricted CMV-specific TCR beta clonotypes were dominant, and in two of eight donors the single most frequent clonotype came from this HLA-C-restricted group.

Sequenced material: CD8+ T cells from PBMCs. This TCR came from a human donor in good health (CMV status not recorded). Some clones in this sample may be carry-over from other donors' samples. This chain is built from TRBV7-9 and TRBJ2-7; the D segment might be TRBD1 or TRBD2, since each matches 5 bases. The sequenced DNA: TGTGCCAGCAGCCCCCCACTGGGGACGGACGAGCAGTACTTC. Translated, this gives CASSPPLGTDEQYF.